These T cell receptor beta chains were read from a single sample in a study of OX40 agonist ivuxolimab in advanced cancers. Clones were read by immunoSEQ multiplex PCR, and TCRdb kept only the in-frame ones, dropping some. The table lists about 58,000 clones, approximately 87% of them singletons, with 3% to 3.5% in the top ten. The input for sequencing was CD4+ or CD8+ T cells sorted from blood, taken in a trial of the OX40 agonist ivuxolimab. The source is an adult with an advanced solid tumor such as melanoma, head and neck, liver or kidney cancer. Each CDR3 is given without its conserved first and last residue. A D gene is named only where the DNA matches it firmly.

v_call	d_call	j_call	cdr3_aa
TRBV28	-	TRBJ2-2	ASSAPGTDWFGGELF
TRBV4-2	TRBD2	TRBJ2-5	ASSPGGTSGGQETQY
TRBV5-1	-	TRBJ2-2	ASKYRDTGELF
TRBV7-2	TRBD1	TRBJ1-2	ASSQAPGQGEGYT
TRBV6-5	TRBD1	TRBJ1-4	ASSFLRTGGLEKLF
TRBV4-2	-	TRBJ1-6	ASSQQTVGNSPLH
TRBV9	-	TRBJ1-1	ASSGEGLMNTEAF
TRBV28	-	TRBJ2-3	ASKSGESTDTQY
TRBV2	TRBD2	TRBJ2-5	ASKSPSGGETQY
TRBV11-3	-	TRBJ2-2	ASSLGGRVTGELF
TRBV11-3	-	TRBJ2-1	ASSSPRWDEQF
TRBV28	TRBD1	TRBJ1-1	ASRTGVESEAF
TRBV5-1	-	TRBJ2-5	ASSLARDSRQTQY
TRBV28	TRBD1	TRBJ1-5	ASSLAGQGINQPQH
TRBV19	TRBD1	TRBJ1-5	ASAGTGGEQPQH
TRBV5-1	TRBD1	TRBJ1-1	ASRPAGGNTEAF
TRBV4-1	-	TRBJ2-7	ASSQESGYEQY
TRBV5-1	TRBD1	TRBJ1-4	ASSQGQGGKLF
TRBV18	TRBD1	TRBJ2-3	ASSTYRGESTDTQY
TRBV6-6	-	TRBJ1-6	ASSYEGASSPLH
TRBV6-6	-	TRBJ1-5	ASSSLGVSNQPQH
TRBV6-5	-	TRBJ2-7	ASSYSTGLTYEQY
TRBV6-5	TRBD1	TRBJ2-3	ASSFRQGDTQY
TRBV7-2	-	TRBJ1-5	ASSLGQSNQPQH
TRBV30	TRBD2	TRBJ2-1	AWNPGLAGSVEQF
TRBV7-6	TRBD1	TRBJ1-6	ASSLESGQVNNSPLH
TRBV7-2	TRBD1	TRBJ1-3	ASRRDSSGNTIY
TRBV5-4	-	TRBJ2-1	AIAGGLDSYNEQF
TRBV5-4	-	TRBJ2-2	ASSLPVGGNTGELF
TRBV7-3	-	TRBJ2-5	ASSLGPTQETQY
TRBV15	-	TRBJ2-5	ATSRDNGGEETQY
TRBV6-5	TRBD1	TRBJ1-2	ASSYSDRTGRGYT
TRBV5-1	-	TRBJ1-2	ASSFEWGGYT
TRBV4-2	-	TRBJ1-1	ASSHEVTNTEAF
TRBV5-4	-	TRBJ2-7	ASSSFYEQY
TRBV7-6	TRBD1	TRBJ2-7	ASKRDRASYEQY
TRBV7-9	-	TRBJ1-4	ASSFFGGSEKLF
TRBV28	-	TRBJ1-1	ASKTGGGRAEAF
TRBV5-6	TRBD1	TRBJ1-6	ASRRLDRDSPLH
TRBV28	TRBD1	TRBJ1-3	ASSSSGTGDGNTIY
TRBV28	-	TRBJ1-5	ASRGQGASNQPQH
TRBV5-8	TRBD1	TRBJ2-3	ASSSRQGSTDTQY
TRBV19	TRBD2	TRBJ2-2	ATTLTSGAAATGELF
TRBV7-6	-	TRBJ2-7	ASSSSSYEQY
TRBV2	TRBD2	TRBJ2-5	ASNPSGGALKETQY
TRBV30	-	TRBJ1-1	AWIILPGASNTEAF
TRBV2	-	TRBJ2-7	ASRVGSYEQY
TRBV5-8	-	TRBJ2-2	ASSLGASGEAGELF
TRBV18	TRBD1	TRBJ1-5	ASRQGVEQPQH
TRBV19	-	TRBJ2-2	ASSIGAVRAGELF
TRBV7-8	TRBD1	TRBJ2-3	ASSFRDRGLTDTQY
TRBV11-3	-	TRBJ2-7	ASSPGGHQATYEQY
TRBV4-1	TRBD2	TRBJ2-2	ASSLPGPGTSFAGELF
TRBV7-3	-	TRBJ2-2	ASSPTRNSNTGELF